The 32 T cell receptor beta chains below all came from one sample that was sequenced in a study of T cells in women clearing cervical HPV infection. The assay was immunoSEQ multiplex PCR, and TCRdb's table has in-frame clones only and misses some. This sample's table has tens of thousands of clones. Sequenced material: blood buffy coat. The receptors derive from a woman between 18 and 70 years old with a cervical HPV16 infection that either progressed to CIN3+ or cleared (not recorded which).

As regards this clone: The DNA ends 3 residues before the CDR3 does, and the rest of the CDR3 is filled in from the germline J gene. V gene TRBV6-1 combines with J gene TRBJ1-2; D is undetermined. The germline V gene encodes CDR1 MNHNS and CDR2 SASEGT. Trimming removed 2 bases from V and 7 bases from J, with 8 bases in between. CDR3 size: 12 residues. The DNA read from the CDR3 is TGTGCCAGCAGTGAACTCCCCGGTGGC. Translation gives CASSELPGG. The CDR3 reads in full as CASSELPGGYTF.

In the case of this clone: Read coverage stops 3 residues before the CDR3 terminus; the germline J gene supplies the remainder. This chain uses TRBV18 with TRBJ1-2; TRBD1 matches 10 bases. The CDR3 sequence is 15 residues long. CDR1 and CDR2 from the germline V gene are KGHSH and LQKENI. The CDR3 DNA, read in part, is TGTGCCAGCTCACCGCTGACAGGGGGCGGCAATGAC. This gives the protein CASSPLTGGGND. The full CDR3 reads CASSPLTGGGNDYTF.

With regard to this clone: The read ends 3 residues before the CDR3 terminus; that terminus is restored from the germline J gene. The rearrangement uses TRBV5-1 and TRBJ1-2; D remains unclear. This CDR3 has 13 amino acids. Trimming took off 1 base at V and 6 bases at J, with 10 bases between the two ends. CDR1 is SGHRS, CDR2 YFSETQ, per germline. The sequenced CDR3 bases are TGCGCCAGCAGCTTGTCGGGGTGGGATGGC. Protein: CASSLSGWDG. The entire CDR3 reads CASSLSGWDGYTF.

With regard to this clone: The read gets to within 3 residues of the CDR3 end, and the germline J gene fills in the rest. The chain joins TRBV29-1 to TRBJ1-3, with unresolved D. Per the germline V gene, CDR1 is SQVTM and CDR2 is ANQGSEA. The CDR3 loop spans 13 amino acids. V was clipped by 7 bases and J by 0 bases, with 10 bases between them. The CDR3 sequence: CSATESSGNTIYF. CDR3 DNA (partial): TGCAGCGCAACAGAATCCTCTGGAAACACC.

As concerns this clone: The CDR3 end falls 3 residues outside the read, so it is completed with the germline J gene. The chain combines TRBV19 with TRBJ1-1; the D gene is possibly TRBD1 (5 bases). The CDR3 length is 15 residues. Germline V lookup: CDR1 LNHDA, CDR2 SQIVND (reference sequence). The V end lost 5 bases, the J end lost 5 bases, and 18 bases lay between the germline ends. The CDR3 protein is CASSPIGHLGTEAFF. The covered CDR3 bases are TGTGCCAGTAGTCCCATTGGACATTTAGGAACTGAA.

A note on this clone: Read coverage stops 3 residues before the CDR3 terminus; the germline J gene supplies the remainder. The chain couples TRBV7-9 to TRBJ2-3, with 9 nucleotides matching TRBD1. The V segment lost 8 bases and the J segment 2 bases; nucleotides outside the gene matches: 8. Per the germline V gene, CDR1 is SEHNR and CDR2 is FQNEAQ (reference sequence). The length of the CDR3 is 15 residues. CDR3 DNA (partial): TGTGCCAGCGGCCGGGACAGGGCCCTCACAGATACG. This gives the protein CASGRDRALTDT. The entire CDR3 protein reads CASGRDRALTDTQYF.

A remark on this clone: The CDR3 end lies 3 residues beyond the end of the read and is filled in from the germline J gene. V is TRBV29-1 and J is TRBJ2-1, with 10 bases aligning to TRBD2. From germline, CDR1 is SQVTM and CDR2 ANQGSEA. J lost 7 bases, V lost 6 bases, and 12 bases had no gene match. The CDR3 sequence is 15 residues long. CDR3 DNA, as far as it was read: TGCAGCGTGCACGCACTAGCGGGAAGGGGAAATGAG. Protein: CSVHALAGRGNE. The complete CDR3 sequence is CSVHALAGRGNEQFF.

Notes on this clone: At one end the junction does not follow the germline gene, possibly because of a read error. Coverage ceases 3 residues before the CDR3 finishes, and the germline J gene fills in the end. The same CDR3 is also encoded by other DNA sequences in this sample. This sequence joins TRBV30 and TRBJ1-3; D is uncertain. The CDR3 is made up of 16 amino acids. CDR1 is GTSNPN, CDR2 SVGIG, per germline (reference sequence). The part of the CDR3 DNA that was read is TGTGCCTGGAGTGTAAGGGCCCGGTACTCTGGAAACACG. It encodes CAWSVRARYSGNT. The full CDR3 reads CAWSVRARYSGNTIYF.

Regarding this clone: The missing CDR3 end, 3 residues past where the read stops, is filled in from the germline J gene. The chain is built from TRBV7-6 and TRBJ2-1; 9 bases match TRBD1. There are 17 residues in the CDR3. CDR1 SGHVS and CDR2 FNYEAQ come from the germline V gene. V lost 1 base, J lost 7 bases, and 11 bases stayed unmatched. CDR3 amino acids: CASSLVGGTGKLNEQFF. Partial CDR3 DNA: TGTGCCAGCAGCTTAGTAGGGGGGACAGGGAAGTTGAATGAG.

A word on this clone: The read is 3 residues too short to cover the CDR3 end, so that end is filled in from the germline J gene. The rearrangement links TRBV5-1 to TRBJ2-4; weak D call: TRBD1 (6 bases). This CDR3 spans 16 amino acids. Germline CDR1 is SGHRS and CDR2 is YFSETQ. V was cut by 3 bases and J by 0 bases, with 13 bases left in between. The CDR3 reads CASSSDRTLAKNIQYF. Incomplete CDR3 DNA: TGCGCCAGCAGCTCAGACAGGACCCTAGCCAAAAACATT. The variable domain in full, completed from reference TRBV5-1 and TRBJ2-4, reads KAGVTQTPRYLIKTRGQQVTLSCSPISGHRSVSWYQQTPGQGLQFLFEYFSETQRNKGNFPGRFSGRQFSNSRSEMNVSTLELGDSALYLCASSSDRTLAKNIQYFGAGTRLSVL.

Comments on this clone: The CDR3 end is not reached by the read, which stops 3 residues before it; the germline J gene fills it in. The chain uses TRBV6-1 and TRBJ1-2; a weak D match, TRBD1 (5 bases). The V gene lost 0 bases and the J gene lost 6 bases, with 11 bases spanning the gap. From germline, CDR1 is MNHNS and CDR2 SASEGT. The CDR3 runs 14 residues. Incomplete CDR3 DNA: TGTGCCAGCAGTGAAGCATCAGGGTTGGATGGC. Amino acid sequence: CASSEASGLDG. The entire CDR3 protein is CASSEASGLDGYTF.

Details on this clone: The read comes to an end 3 residues before the CDR3 does, leaving the germline J gene to fill in the end. The chain recombines TRBV5-6 with TRBJ1-5, with TRBD1 matching over 7 bases. The V gene's germline CDR1 is SGHDT and CDR2 YYEEEE. This CDR3 comprises 14 residues. V lost 0 bases and J lost 6; bases outside the gene matches: 3. The sequenced CDR3 bases are TGTGCCAGCAGCTTGGCAGCAGGGGGTCAGCCC. Its translation is CASSLAAGGQP. The entire CDR3 reads CASSLAAGGQPQHF.

Regarding this clone: The read terminates 3 residues ahead of where the CDR3 ends, so the germline J gene completes it. The rearrangement links TRBV19 to TRBJ1-2, with 10 positions matching TRBD1. The CDR3 totals 17 residues. CDR1 and CDR2 (germline): LNHDA, SQIVND (reference sequence). The sequenced CDR3 bases are TGTGCCAGTAGTATCCTCCCGGGGGACAGGGGAGGGGATGAC. Protein sequence: CASSILPGDRGGDD. The entire CDR3 protein reads CASSILPGDRGGDDYTF.

On this clone: Coverage ceases 3 residues before the CDR3 finishes, and the germline J gene fills in the end. This sequence joins TRBV11-3 and TRBJ2-7; 12 positions match TRBD2. Germline CDR1 is SGHNT and CDR2 is YENEEA. The CDR3 is 15 residues long. J gave up 6 bases and V 5 bases, and 8 bases lay outside the gene matches. CDR3: CASSPRTSGNFEQYF. CDR3 DNA (partial): TGTGCCAGCAGCCCACGGACTAGCGGGAATTTCGAG.

A remark on this clone: The read ends 3 residues before the CDR3 terminus; that terminus is restored from the germline J gene. The V call is TRBV29-1, the J call TRBJ1-1, with 8 bases identical to TRBD1. Looked up from germline, CDR1 is SQVTM and CDR2 is ANQGSEA. CDR3 size: 14 residues. Trimming took 5 bases from V and 3 from J; bases not matched to a gene: 8. The sequenced part of the CDR3 DNA is TGCAGCGTTCTACAGGGGGGATCAGACACTGAA. It specifies CSVLQGGSDTE. The whole CDR3 protein reads CSVLQGGSDTEAFF.

Worth noting for this clone: The read is 3 residues too short to cover the CDR3 end, so that end is filled in from the germline J gene. V gene TRBV11-1 combines with J gene TRBJ2-7; tentative D call: TRBD2 (7 bases). CDR3 length equals 14 residues. Trimming took off 1 base at V and 5 bases at J, with 12 bases between the two ends. CDR1 SGHAT and CDR2 FQDESV come from the germline V gene (reference sequence). CDR3 DNA, as far as it was read: TGTGCCAGCAGCTTAGGTGCGGGGGCGGACGAG. Translation gives CASSLGAGADE. The whole CDR3 is CASSLGAGADEQYF.

Regarding this clone: The read is 3 residues too short to cover the CDR3 end, so that end is filled in from the germline J gene. V gene TRBV19 combines with J gene TRBJ2-7; D gene uncertain. V shed 3 bases and J shed 3 bases, with 15 bases lying between them. Germline V gene lookup returns CDR1 LNHDA and CDR2 SQIVND (reference sequence). The CDR3 consists of 15 residues. The part of the CDR3 DNA that was read is TGTGCCAGTAGTATTAGTGTAGGGCAGAACTACGAG. As protein: CASSISVGQNYE. The whole CDR3 region reads CASSISVGQNYEQYF.

About this clone itself: The read terminates 3 residues before the CDR3 end, so the remaining end is supplied by the germline J gene. V gene TRBV18 combines with J gene TRBJ2-7, with 8 bases fitting TRBD2. CDR1 and CDR2 (germline): KGHSH, LQKENI. CDR3 length equals 16 residues. V lost 3 bases to trimming and J lost 6 bases; unmatched junction nucleotides: 13. The CDR3 spells CASSPPAGGGEGEQYF. CDR3 bases read: TGTGCCAGCTCACCCCCGGCGGGGGGAGGGGAAGGCGAG.

CDR3 bases read: TGCGCCAGCAGCTTGTTAGGGGGTAGGGATGAG. This gives the protein CASSLLGGRDE. The whole CDR3 sequence reads CASSLLGGRDEQFF. The V call is TRBV5-1, the J call TRBJ2-1; possibly TRBD1 for D (6 bases). With the read ending 3 residues before the CDR3 end, the germline J gene is used to fill in that end. The CDR3 has 14 amino acids. Germline values: CDR1 SGHRS, CDR2 YFSETQ. The V and J ends lost 1 base and 8 bases respectively, with 13 bases between them.

As to this clone: The read is 3 residues too short to cover the CDR3 end, so that end is filled in from the germline J gene. The rearrangement joins TRBV4-1 to TRBJ1-4; TRBD1 matches at 8 bases. Germline V gene data show CDR1 as MGHRA and CDR2 as YSYEKL. The CDR3 is 17 amino acids. J lost 5 bases, V lost 6 bases, and 14 bases had no gene match. CDR3 DNA (partial): TGCGCCAGCAGTCGCGGACAGGGTGGAGGGGCGAATGAAAAA. The encoded protein is CASSRGQGGGANEK. The whole CDR3 protein is CASSRGQGGGANEKLFF.

Regarding this clone: The observed sequence ends 3 residues before the CDR3 terminus, with the missing tail filled in from the germline J gene. This chain uses TRBV19 with TRBJ2-2, with 9 positions matching TRBD1. In germline, CDR1 is LNHDA, CDR2 SQIVND (reference sequence). The CDR3 consists of 16 residues. V lost 4 bases, J lost 0 bases, and 3 bases stayed unmatched. The CDR3 region is CASSKRQGANTGELFF. The covered CDR3 bases are TGTGCCAGTAGTAAACGACAGGGGGCGAACACCGGGGAG.

With respect to this clone: At one end, the junction sequence differs from germline, possibly due to a read error. The read ends 3 residues early relative to the CDR3; the germline J gene fills the gap. This sequence joins TRBV7-9 and TRBJ2-3; maybe TRBD2 (6 bases). In germline, CDR1 is SEHNR, CDR2 FQNEAQ (reference sequence). The CDR3 extends over 14 amino acids. Partial CDR3 DNA: TGTGCCAGCAGCAGACGACTAGTCACAGAGACG. This codes for CASSRRLVTET. From start to end, the CDR3 is CASSRRLVTETQYF.

With respect to this clone: The CDR3 end is not reached by the read, which stops 3 residues before it; the germline J gene fills it in. The rearrangement uses TRBV7-9 and TRBJ1-2; perhaps TRBD1 as D (5 bases). The CDR3 extends over 12 amino acids. The germline gives CDR1 SEHNR, CDR2 FQNEAQ (reference sequence). The CDR3 region is CASIEGIGGYTF. The sequenced part of the CDR3 DNA is TGTGCCAGCATCGAGGGGATTGGGGGC.

About this clone itself: Coverage ceases 3 residues before the CDR3 finishes, and the germline J gene fills in the end. V usage is TRBV11-3 and J usage is TRBJ1-2; tentative D call: TRBD1 (5 bases). Germline V gene sequence: CDR1 SGHNT, CDR2 YENEEA. There are 13 residues in the CDR3. Incomplete CDR3 DNA: TGTGCCAGCAGCTTAGCGGCAGGGAACGGC. It yields the protein CASSLAAGNG. Given in full, the CDR3 is CASSLAAGNGYTF.

With regard to this clone: The read stops 3 residues short of the end of the CDR3; the missing end is completed from the germline J gene. The rearrangement uses TRBV19 and TRBJ2-3; 7 bases align to TRBD1. The CDR3 is made up of 15 amino acids. Germline CDR1 and CDR2: LNHDA and SQIVND (reference sequence). J lost 2 bases, V lost 6 bases, and 8 bases had no gene match. The sequenced part of the CDR3 DNA is TGTGCCAGTAGGGGACAGCACTATAACACAGATACG. This translates into CASRGQHYNTDT. The whole CDR3 is CASRGQHYNTDTQYF.

Comments on this clone: The CDR3 extends 3 residues past the end of the read, so its final part is completed from the germline J gene. The V call is TRBV5-1, the J call TRBJ2-2, with D uncertain. The CDR3 has 15 residues. Looked up from germline, CDR1 is SGHRS and CDR2 is YFSETQ. V lost 2 bases to trimming and J lost 3 bases, with 11 bases between them. CDR3 loop: CASSLDSRDTGELFF. The CDR3 bases that were read are TGCGCCAGCAGCTTAGACTCCAGAGACACCGGGGAG.

On this clone: The read gets to within 3 residues of the CDR3 end, and the germline J gene fills in the rest. J is TRBJ2-7 and V is TRBV7-2; the match to TRBD2 covers 10 bases. J was trimmed by 4 bases and V by 4 bases; bases with no gene match: 7. In germline, CDR1 is SGHTA, CDR2 FQGNSA. The CDR3 is 15 residues long. The CDR3 is CASSSRLAGDYEQYF. The sequenced CDR3 bases are TGTGCCAGCAGCTCCCGACTAGCGGGTGATTACGAG.

Turning to this clone: The read halts 3 residues ahead of the CDR3 end, with the missing end drawn from the germline J gene. This sequence joins TRBV29-1 and TRBJ2-2; 11 bases map to TRBD1. The length of the CDR3 is 16 residues. The ends lost 3 bases at V and 5 bases at J; junction bases unmatched: 8. The germline V gene has CDR1 SQVTM and CDR2 ANQGSEA. CDR3 protein: CSVEGGQGAPTGELFF. The CDR3 bases that were read are TGCAGCGTTGAGGGAGGACAGGGGGCTCCGACCGGGGAG.

On this clone: The read ends 3 residues early relative to the CDR3; the germline J gene fills the gap. Different DNA sequences within this sample yield the same CDR3. The chain uses TRBV30 and TRBJ1-3; no firm D call. The germline V gene has CDR1 GTSNPN and CDR2 SVGIG (reference sequence). The CDR3 sequence is 16 residues long. V was shortened by 0 bases and J by 0 bases, with 12 bases between the two germline ends. CDR3 in amino acids: CAWSVRARYSGNTIYF. The DNA read from the CDR3 is TGTGCCTGGAGTGTAAGGGCCCGGTACTCTGGAAACACC.

Concerning this clone: From the germline J gene comes the end of the CDR3, since the read stops 3 residues before it. V is TRBV18 and J is TRBJ2-4, with D perhaps TRBD2 (7 bases). This CDR3 is 12 amino acids long. Germline V gene data show CDR1 as KGHSH and CDR2 as LQKENI. CDR3 DNA (partial): TGTGCCAGCTCACAGGGGGGGGCTGGT. Amino acid sequence: CASSQGGAG. The full CDR3 is CASSQGGAGQYF.

Comment on this clone: The read ends 3 residues before the CDR3 terminus; that terminus is restored from the germline J gene. The chain has TRBV19 and TRBJ2-3; possible D gene TRBD1, 5 bases. The length of the CDR3 is 17 residues. Looked up from germline, CDR1 is LNHDA and CDR2 is SQIVND (reference sequence). CDR3 residues: CASSIVGAGAGGETQYF. The sequenced part of the CDR3 DNA is TGTGCCAGTAGTATAGTAGGGGCAGGCGCCGGCGGAGAGACG.

Of note for this clone: The read ends 3 residues early relative to the CDR3; the germline J gene fills the gap. The V gene is TRBV7-2, the J gene TRBJ2-7, with 7 bases aligning to TRBD1. Germline CDR1 reads SGHTA; CDR2 reads FQGNSA. J was trimmed by 0 bases and V by 5 bases; bases with no gene match: 4. The CDR3 consists of 14 residues. The CDR3 sequence: CASSPRQGSYEQYF. The covered CDR3 bases are TGTGCCAGCAGCCCGCGACAGGGCTCCTACGAG.